The next 13 T cell receptor beta chains were all read from a single sample in a study of CD8+ T cells in alopecia areata. It was cDNA, reverse transcribed from extracted RNA, that served as the sequencing template. Clones were read by immunoSEQ multiplex PCR, and TCRdb kept only the in-frame ones, dropping some. The repertoire includes approximately 150,000 clones, around 54% of them detected once, and around 4.8% sits in the top ten. The material sequenced was CD4+ T cells sorted from blood. These receptors were obtained from a human donor in good health.

The gene calls are TRBV5-1 and TRBJ2-5; TRBD2 might be the D (6 bases). This CDR3 region has 15 residues. CDR1 SGHRS and CDR2 YFSETQ come from the germline V gene. V was cut by 3 bases and J by 4 bases, with 16 bases left in between. CDR3 residues: CASSSIGGERETQYF. DNA for the CDR3: TGCGCCAGCAGCTCGATTGGAGGGGAGCGAGAGACCCAGTACTTC.

The CDR3 reads CAWIGSTNEKLFF. DNA for the CDR3: TGTGCCTGGATAGGGTCAACTAATGAAAAACTGTTTTTT. This chain links TRBV30 with TRBJ1-4; D ambiguous. In germline, CDR1 is GTSNPN, CDR2 SVGIG (reference sequence). This CDR3 is 13 amino acids long. Trimming shortened V by 4 bases and J by 0 bases, and 6 bases separated the two germline ends.

This clone was recorded a few times. This rearrangement joins TRBV6-5 to TRBJ2-2; maybe TRBD1 (6 bases). Germline values: CDR1 MNHEY, CDR2 SVGAGI. CDR3 length equals 12 residues. Deletions cut 5 bases from V and 8 bases from J, with 9 bases between. The CDR3 DNA reads as TGTGCCAGCAGTGAACAGGGAGGGGAGCTGTTTTTT. Its protein is CASSEQGGELFF.

This clone was found once. This sequence joins TRBV29-1 and TRBJ2-5; 9 nucleotides align to TRBD1. Germline lookup yields CDR1 SQVTM and CDR2 ANQGSEA. The junction had 7 bases not matched to a gene; V was cut back by 1 base and J by 1 base. This CDR3 has 16 residues. Here the CDR3 DNA reads TGCAGCGTTGAAGTCCCGGGACAGGGCCCCCAAGAGACCCAGTACTTC. This translates into CSVEVPGQGPQETQYF.

The V and J genes are TRBV29-1 and TRBJ2-7; 10 bases align to TRBD2. Germline CDR1 reads SQVTM; CDR2 reads ANQGSEA. This CDR3 has 13 residues. CDR3 in DNA: TGCAGTAAGTTACTAGCGGGATATCACGAGCAGTACTTC. Protein product: CSKLLAGYHEQYF.

A few counts support this clone. V is TRBV9 and J is TRBJ1-2; TRBD1 matches at 10 bases. This CDR3 is 15 amino acids long. The V and J ends lost 0 bases and 4 bases, in that order; junction bases with no gene match: 3. CDR1 is SGDLS, CDR2 YYNGEE, per germline. The CDR3 loop reads CASSVAGQGGYGYTF. The CDR3 DNA follows: TGTGCCAGCAGCGTAGCTGGACAGGGGGGCTATGGCTACACCTTC.

This clone was detected only once. The chain recombines TRBV30 with TRBJ1-1, with D unclear. Between the trimmed V and J ends, which lost 2 bases and 11 bases, there was a span of 18 bases. The CDR3 sequence is 13 residues long. The V gene's germline CDR1 is GTSNPN and CDR2 SVGIG (reference sequence). Written as DNA, the CDR3 is TGTGCCTGGAGTCCTTCCGGAGTGGGGAACGCTTTCTTT. Translating it yields CAWSPSGVGNAFF.

This clone was recorded a few times. The V gene is TRBV9, the J gene TRBJ1-1, with D unclear. V was cut by 4 bases and J by 5 bases, with 18 bases left in between. Germline assignment: CDR1 SGDLS and CDR2 YYNGEE. The CDR3 totals 15 residues. This CDR3 is CASSPQSSENTEAFF. CDR3 bases: TGTGCCAGCAGCCCTCAGTCGTCAGAGAATACTGAAGCTTTCTTT.

The chain carries TRBV29-1 and TRBJ2-7; D might be TRBD1 or TRBD2, each matching 5 bases. The germline CDR1 and CDR2 sequences are SQVTM and ANQGSEA. V gave up 4 bases and J gave up 0 bases, with 16 bases separating them. CDR3 size: 15 residues. The CDR3 sequence: CSVGRGAGSSYEQYF. The CDR3 DNA follows: TGCAGCGTTGGTCGAGGGGCCGGCAGCTCCTACGAGCAGTACTTC.

The rearrangement uses TRBV29-1 and TRBJ1-1, with TRBD1 matching 8 bases. This CDR3 contains 15 residues. Germline CDR1 SQVTM, CDR2 ANQGSEA. With V trimmed by 4 bases and J by 6 bases, 13 bases remained unmatched. The CDR3, as DNA: TGCAGCGTTGTCGGGACCGGGACAGGACCTTCTGAAGCTTTCTTT. It translates to CSVVGTGTGPSEAFF.

This clone was counted only a few times. V gene TRBV27 combines with J gene TRBJ2-7; TRBD1 matches at 10 bases. Trimming took 6 bases from V and 3 from J; bases not matched to a gene: 5. The CDR3 has 14 amino acids. Germline CDR1 MNHEY, CDR2 SMNVEV (reference sequence). CDR3 protein: CASSGRDRGYEQYF. The CDR3 bases are TGTGCCAGCAGCGGCCGGGACAGGGGCTACGAGCAGTACTTC.

The rearrangement uses TRBV15 and TRBJ2-3; D call uncertain. The CDR3 has 16 residues. Trimming shortened V by 1 base and J by 1 base, and 12 bases separated the two germline ends. Germline lookup yields CDR1 LNHNV and CDR2 YYDKDF (reference sequence). CDR3 bases: TGTGCCACCAGCAGAGGCTCGAGCGACGGCACAGATACGCAGTATTTT. This encodes CATSRGSSDGTDTQYF.

About this clone itself: One end of the junction does not line up with germline, which may come from a read error. The rearrangement joins TRBV29-1 to TRBJ2-7; D may be TRBD2 (6 bases). Germline V gives CDR1 SQVTM, CDR2 ANQGSEA. The CDR3 spans 10 residues. CDR3 nucleotides: TGCAGCGTCCTGGCTGGAGGACTAACTTTC. This codes for CSVLAGGLTF.